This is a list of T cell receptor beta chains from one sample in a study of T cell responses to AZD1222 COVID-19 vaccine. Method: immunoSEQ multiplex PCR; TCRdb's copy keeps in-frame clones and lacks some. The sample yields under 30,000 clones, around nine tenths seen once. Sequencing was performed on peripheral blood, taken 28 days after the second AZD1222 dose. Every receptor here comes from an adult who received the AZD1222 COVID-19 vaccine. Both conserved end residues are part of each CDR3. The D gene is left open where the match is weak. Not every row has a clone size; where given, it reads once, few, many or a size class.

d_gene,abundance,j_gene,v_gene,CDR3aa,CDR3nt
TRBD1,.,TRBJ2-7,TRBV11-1,CASTSWDSYEQYF,TGTGCCAGCACCTCCTGGGACAGCTACGAGCAGTACTTC
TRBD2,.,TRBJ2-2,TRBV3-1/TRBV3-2,CASSQTSGRGTGELFF,TGTGCCAGCAGCCAAACTAGCGGGAGAGGTACCGGGGAGCTGTTTTTT
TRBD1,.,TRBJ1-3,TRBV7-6,CASSFRPRTGRQSSGNTIYF,TGTGCCAGCAGCTTCAGGCCGCGGACAGGACGACAGAGCTCTGGAAACACCATATATTTT
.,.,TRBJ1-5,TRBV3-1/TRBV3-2,CASSVQGLNQPQHF,TGTGCCAGCAGCGTCCAGGGGCTCAATCAGCCCCAGCATTTT
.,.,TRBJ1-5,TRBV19,CASSMSGNQPQHF,TGTGCCAGTAGTATGTCAGGCAATCAGCCCCAGCATTTT
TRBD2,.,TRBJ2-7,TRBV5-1,CASSSTSGGYEQYF,TGCGCCAGCAGTTCTACTAGCGGAGGATACGAGCAGTACTTC
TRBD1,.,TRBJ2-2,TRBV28,CASTRQGAGELFF,TGTGCCAGCACTCGACAGGGGGCCGGGGAGCTGTTTTTT
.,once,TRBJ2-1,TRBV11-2,CASSLDSYNEQFF,TGTGCCAGCAGCTTAGACTCTTACAATGAGCAGTTCTTC
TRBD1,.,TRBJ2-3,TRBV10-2,CAGTGGGSTDTQYF,TGCGCCGGCACAGGGGGTGGGAGCACAGATACGCAGTATTTT
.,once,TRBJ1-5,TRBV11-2,CASSSNVEGNQPQHF,TGTGCCAGCAGCTCTAACGTAGAGGGCAATCAGCCCCAGCATTTT
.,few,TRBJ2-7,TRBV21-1,CASSRGLAGVGYEQYF,TGTGCCAGCAGCCGAGGACTAGCGGGGGTAGGCTACGAGCAGTACTTC
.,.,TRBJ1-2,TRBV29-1,CSVFREAGMDTF,TGCAGCGTATTCCGTGAGGCCGGTATGGACACCTTC
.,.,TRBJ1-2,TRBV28,CASSWGSARKYGYTF,TGTGCCAGCAGTTGGGGGTCGGCACGCAAGTATGGCTACACCTTC
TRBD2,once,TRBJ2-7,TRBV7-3,CASSETSGSGEQYF,TGTGCCAGCAGCGAGACTAGCGGGAGTGGAGAGCAGTACTTC
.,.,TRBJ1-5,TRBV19,CASTPGWNQPQHF,TGTGCCAGTACCCCAGGGTGGAATCAGCCCCAGCATTTT
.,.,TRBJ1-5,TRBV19,CASSDTPNQPQHF,TGTGCCAGTAGCGACACCCCCAATCAGCCCCAGCATTTT
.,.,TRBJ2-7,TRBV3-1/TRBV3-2,CASSDSSYEQYF,TGTGCCAGCAGTGACAGCTCCTACGAGCAGTACTTC
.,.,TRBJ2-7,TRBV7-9,CASVTSPQIYEQYF,TGTGCCAGCGTGACTAGTCCCCAAATCTACGAGCAGTACTTC
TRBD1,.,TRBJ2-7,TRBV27,CASRRTGSDEQYF,TGTGCCAGCAGAAGGACAGGGTCGGACGAGCAGTACTTC
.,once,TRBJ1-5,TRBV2,CASSGDGNQPQHF,TGTGCCAGCAGTGGTGACGGGAATCAGCCCCAGCATTTT
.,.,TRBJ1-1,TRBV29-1,CSVPGTLNTEAFF,TGCAGCGTTCCCGGGACACTGAACACTGAAGCTTTCTTT
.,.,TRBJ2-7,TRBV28,CASSFWGASGNEQYF,TGTGCCAGCAGTTTCTGGGGGGCGTCCGGGAACGAGCAGTACTTC
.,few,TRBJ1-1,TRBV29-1,CSVVGHQNTEAFF,TGCAGCGTTGTGGGACACCAGAACACTGAAGCTTTCTTT
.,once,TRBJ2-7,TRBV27,CASSSLGLTYEQYF,TGTGCCAGCAGTTCCCTCGGGCTTACCTACGAGCAGTACTTC
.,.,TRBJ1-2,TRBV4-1,CASSLPGQVAYGYTF,TGCGCCAGCAGCCTGCCCGGGCAGGTCGCTTATGGCTACACCTTC
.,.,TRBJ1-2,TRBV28,CASSLIGARLGYTF,TGTGCCAGCAGTTTAATCGGGGCGAGACTCGGCTACACCTTC
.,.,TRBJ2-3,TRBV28,CASRGTSTDTQYF,TGTGCCAGCAGGGGAACTAGCACAGATACGCAGTATTTT
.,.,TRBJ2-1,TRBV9,CASSVVPRSSYNEQFF,TGTGCCAGCAGCGTAGTTCCCAGGAGCTCCTACAATGAGCAGTTCTTC
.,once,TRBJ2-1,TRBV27,CASSWGGMGGEQFF,TGTGCCAGCAGTTGGGGCGGGATGGGTGGTGAGCAGTTCTTC
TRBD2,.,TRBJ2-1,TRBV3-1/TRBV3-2,CASTLGLAGSYNEQFF,TGTGCCAGCACCCTCGGACTAGCGGGTTCCTACAATGAGCAGTTCTTC
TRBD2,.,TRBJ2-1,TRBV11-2,CASSSWTSLNNEQFF,TGTGCCAGCAGCTCATGGACTAGCCTCAACAATGAGCAGTTCTTC
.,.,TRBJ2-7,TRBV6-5,CASRDSTYEQYF,TGTGCCAGCAGGGACAGTACCTACGAGCAGTACTTC
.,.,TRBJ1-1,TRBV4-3,CASSQERLNTEAFF,TGCGCCAGCAGCCAAGAGCGGCTGAACACTGAAGCTTTCTTT
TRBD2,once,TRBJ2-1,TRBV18,CASSPREGNYNEQFF,TGTGCCAGCTCACCACGGGAGGGCAACTACAATGAGCAGTTCTTC
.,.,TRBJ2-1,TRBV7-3,CASSLSRGDEQFF,TGTGCCAGCAGCTTATCGCGAGGGGATGAGCAGTTCTTC
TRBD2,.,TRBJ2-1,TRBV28,CASSLNGLAGARGFYNEQFF,TGTGCCAGCAGTTTAAACGGACTAGCGGGAGCTAGGGGATTTTACAATGAGCAGTTCTTC
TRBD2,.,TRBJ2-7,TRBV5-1,CASSSRGGGYEQYF,TGCGCCAGCAGCTCCCGGGGGGGAGGGTACGAGCAGTACTTC